This TCR beta chain was retrieved from a study of blood T cell repertoires in COVID-19. The CDR3 sequence is 13 residues long. The germline V and J ends were trimmed by 6 bases and 3 bases, with 12 bases remaining between them. Germline V lookup: CDR1 MRHNA, CDR2 SNTAGT. TCRdb's copy holds only in-frame clones and misses some; the assay was immunoSEQ multiplex PCR. The sample includes about half a million clones, roughly nine tenths of them seen just once. The source material was peripheral blood. The chain combines TRBV6-4 with TRBJ2-7; D might be TRBD1 (5 bases). The clonotype originates from a man aged 18 to 29 with COVID-19, enrolled during active disease. The CDR3 bases are TGTGCCAGCAGAGGACATAAGGACTACGAGCAGTACTTC. The encoded protein is CASRGHKDYEQYF.